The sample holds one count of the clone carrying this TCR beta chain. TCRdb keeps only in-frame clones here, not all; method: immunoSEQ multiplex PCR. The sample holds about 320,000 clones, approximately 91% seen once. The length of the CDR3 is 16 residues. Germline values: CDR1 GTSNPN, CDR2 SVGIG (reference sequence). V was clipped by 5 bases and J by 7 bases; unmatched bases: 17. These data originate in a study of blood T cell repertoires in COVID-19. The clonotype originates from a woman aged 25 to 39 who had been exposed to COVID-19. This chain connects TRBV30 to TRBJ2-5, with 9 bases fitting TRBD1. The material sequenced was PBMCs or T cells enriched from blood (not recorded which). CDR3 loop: CAWGRDIDRGLGTQYF. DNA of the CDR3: TGTGCCTGGGGTCGGGATATAGACAGGGGGTTGGGGACCCAGTACTTC.